The subject of this entry is one T cell receptor (beta chain). Its target is not known. Trimming pared 0 bases from V and 4 bases from J, leaving 15 bases between. The CDR3 is 16 amino acids. Germline-derived CDR1 and CDR2 are MRHNA and SNTAGT. For TCRbeta, the library was prepared with unique molecular identifiers. TCRdb analysed the PCR reads with MiXCR anew, one entry per CDR3 protein. The table lists about 540,000 distinct CDR3 sequences, 27% of them singletons, with under 45% in the top ten. The sample is drawn from a study of T-cell reconstitution after alpha-beta-depleted transplantation in children. General observations from the study: Surviving recipient T cells and thymic progenitors produced the high day-60 TCRbeta diversity seen in some patients. T-cell counts and diversity were attributed mostly to newly produced T cells one year after transplant. About two months after transplant, alpha-beta T cells reportedly came from several hundred expanded graft clones.

This rearrangement joins TRBV6-4 to TRBJ2-5, with no clear D. The material sequenced was PBMCs, taken before TCRalphabeta/CD19-depleted stem cell transplant. The TCR originated in a boy under two years old with Wiskott-Aldrich syndrome, due to receive a stem cell transplant. The CDR3 DNA reads TGTGCCAGCAGTGACTCGAAGGCTGAAGGCGGAGAGACCCAGTACTTC. Protein product: CASSDSKAEGGETQYF.